Below are 21 T cell receptor beta chains sequenced from a single sample in a study of shared clonotypes between healthy human individuals. Sequenced by immunoSEQ multiplex PCR; TCRdb stores in-frame clones only, minus some. The profile shows about 600,000 clones, about 96% of them singletons. The sequencing input was naive CD4+ T cells sorted from blood. The subset here: CD45RA+ positively selected. The receptors derive from a woman aged 25-40 years in good health.

This chain links TRBV30 with TRBJ1-1; possibly TRBD1 for D (6 bases). Between the trimmed V and J ends, which lost 4 bases and 0 bases, there was a span of 18 bases. The CDR3 runs to 16 residues. The V gene's germline CDR1 is GTSNPN and CDR2 SVGIG (reference sequence). The CDR3 nucleotides read TGTGCCTGGATCCAACAGGGTTTAGGGATGAACACTGAAGCTTTCTTT. This encodes CAWIQQGLGMNTEAFF.

This clone has just one count. The junction differs from germline at one of its ends, possibly a read error. The V call is TRBV7-8, the J call TRBJ2-2; 13 bases map to TRBD2. The CDR3 is 14 amino acids. Germline V lookup: CDR1 SGHVS, CDR2 FQNEAQ. CDR3 coding DNA: TGTGCCAGCAGCTTATCGAGACTAGCGGGAGGAACTATTTTT. The encoded protein is CASSLSRLAGGTIF.

The genes are TRBV5-1 and TRBJ2-7, with TRBD1 matching 8 bases. Unmatched junction bases numbered 5, after V lost 5 bases and J lost 1 base. Germline CDR1 reads SGHRS; CDR2 reads YFSETQ. This CDR3 is built from 14 residues. The CDR3 bases are TGCGCCAGCAGTCCAGGGGGCTCGTCCTACGAGCAGTACTTC. It translates to CASSPGGSSYEQYF.

The chain has TRBV18 and TRBJ2-7; TRBD1 matches 8 bases. Germline CDR1 reads KGHSH; CDR2 reads LQKENI. The J segment lost 0 bases and the V segment lost 0 bases, leaving 7 bases of the junction unmatched. This CDR3 contains 17 residues. CDR3 DNA sequence: TGTGCCAGCTCACCACCGACATGGGACAGGAGCTCCTACGAGCAGTACTTC. It specifies CASSPPTWDRSSYEQYF.

The chain joins TRBV28 to TRBJ2-7; TRBD1 agrees at 7 bases. The V gene's germline CDR1 is MDHEN and CDR2 SYDVKM. The CDR3 extends over 15 amino acids. J lost 2 bases, V lost 6 bases, and 10 bases had no gene match. The CDR3 DNA reads TGTGCCAGCAGGCTTCTATGGGACAGTGCCTACGAGCAGTACTTC. Amino acids: CASRLLWDSAYEQYF.

The CDR3 spells CASGRTTNYGYTF. In nucleotides, the CDR3 is TGTGCTAGTGGCCGGACGACCAACTATGGCTACACCTTC. The chain joins TRBV12-5 to TRBJ1-2; no definite D call. V lost 6 bases to trimming and J lost 2 bases, with 10 bases between them. Germline V gene lookup returns CDR1 LGHNT and CDR2 FRNRAP. There are 13 residues in the CDR3.

The genes are TRBV14 and TRBJ2-2; 10 bases match TRBD2. The junction had 9 bases not matched to a gene; V was cut back by 6 bases and J by 5 bases. CDR3 size: 16 residues. CDR1 is SGHDN and CDR2 is FVKESK in the germline V gene. This CDR3 is CASRANGLAETGELFF. The CDR3 bases are TGTGCCAGCAGAGCCAACGGACTAGCGGAAACCGGGGAGCTGTTTTTT.

V is TRBV10-2 and J is TRBJ1-1, with D maybe TRBD1 (5 bases). Trimming pared 8 bases from V and 0 bases from J, leaving 13 bases between. The CDR3 runs 14 residues. Germline CDR1 is WSHSY and CDR2 is SAAADI. The DNA of the CDR3 is TGCGCCAGCCGGGACTTATTCCTGAACACTGAAGCTTTCTTT. It is translated as CASRDLFLNTEAFF.

The chain is built from TRBV28 and TRBJ2-3; D unclear. Trimming took 4 bases from V and 4 from J, leaving 15 bases between them. The CDR3 is 15 amino acids. Per germline, CDR1 MDHEN and CDR2 SYDVKM. CDR3 region: CASSSPGRVADTQYF. The CDR3 DNA follows: TGTGCCAGCAGTTCCCCGGGTCGGGTGGCAGATACGCAGTATTTT.

V and J are TRBV19 and TRBJ2-7; D ambiguous. The V and J ends lost 4 bases and 5 bases respectively, with 6 bases between them. Germline CDR1 and CDR2: LNHDA and SQIVND (reference sequence). The CDR3 sequence is 11 residues long. DNA for the CDR3: TGTGCCAGTAGTAGTTTCCACGAGCAGTACTTC. Translating it yields CASSSFHEQYF.

The chain recombines TRBV4-1 with TRBJ2-4, with D perhaps TRBD1 or TRBD2 (5 bases each). Germline V lookup: CDR1 MGHRA, CDR2 YSYEKL. Trimming took off 4 bases at V and 3 bases at J, with 13 bases between the two ends. This CDR3 contains 15 residues. The CDR3 sequence is CASSRLGVDKNIQYF. The CDR3 DNA follows: TGCGCCAGCAGCCGACTGGGGGTTGACAAAAACATTCAGTACTTC.

The rearrangement joins TRBV25-1 to TRBJ1-1; perhaps TRBD1 as D (5 bases). The germline V and J ends were trimmed by 1 base and 1 base, with 10 bases remaining between them. CDR3 length equals 15 residues. In germline, CDR1 is MGHDK, CDR2 SYGVNS. The DNA of the CDR3 is TGTGCCAGCAGTGAATCGGCAGGGTGGAACACTGAAGCTTTCTTT. Protein sequence: CASSESAGWNTEAFF. Using reference TRBV25-1 and TRBJ1-1 for the parts outside the CDR3, the full variable domain is EADIYQTPRYLVIGTGKKITLECSQTMGHDKMYWYQQDPGMELHLIHYSYGVNSTEKGDLSSESTVSRIRTEHFPLTLESARPSHTSQYLCASSESAGWNTEAFFGQGTRLTVV.

This chain joins TRBV2 and TRBJ2-1; 11 bases line up with TRBD2. From germline, CDR1 is SNHLY and CDR2 FYNNEI. The CDR3 is 13 amino acids. V was pared by 4 bases and J by 11 bases, with 4 bases of the junction left unmatched. This CDR3 reads CASSGVAGGKQFF. The CDR3 bases are TGTGCCAGCAGTGGGGTAGCGGGAGGGAAGCAGTTCTTC. Full variable domain (remainder filled in from reference TRBV2 and TRBJ2-1): EPEVTQTPSHQVTQMGQEVILRCVPISNHLYFYWYRQILGQKVEFLVSFYNNEISEKSEIFDDQFSVERPDGSNFTLKIRSTKLEDSAMYFCASSGVAGGKQFFGPGTRLTVL.

This chain joins TRBV4-1 and TRBJ2-5, with D maybe TRBD2 (5 bases). The germline V and J ends were trimmed by 2 bases and 5 bases, with 9 bases remaining between them. CDR1 and CDR2 from the germline V gene are MGHRA and YSYEKL. The CDR3 is 13 amino acids. CDR3 in DNA: TGCGCCAGCAGCCAACTAGCCCTGGAGACCCAGTACTTC. Translated: CASSQLALETQYF.

The V and J genes are TRBV5-1 and TRBJ2-1; a weak D match, TRBD1 (5 bases). This CDR3 is built from 15 residues. Trimming left V 2 bases short and J 5 bases short, with 14 bases between. The germline gives CDR1 SGHRS, CDR2 YFSETQ. The CDR3, as DNA: TGCGCCAGCAGCTTAGTTGCAGGGAATAACAATGAGCAGTTCTTC. This sequence encodes CASSLVAGNNNEQFF.

The gene calls are TRBV14 and TRBJ2-2; 7 bases map to TRBD2. Losses at the gene ends were 2 bases for V and 2 bases for J; bases not matched to a gene: 5. The CDR3 extends over 16 amino acids. CDR1 and CDR2 (germline): SGHDN, FVKESK. Here the CDR3 DNA reads TGTGCCAGCAGCCAAAGAGCGGGACCAAACACCGGGGAGCTGTTTTTT. Translation gives CASSQRAGPNTGELFF.

The rearrangement links TRBV27 to TRBJ1-4; the match to TRBD1 covers 9 bases. V trimming: 0 bases; J trimming: 7 bases; junction bases outside the gene matches: 9. The CDR3 length is 17 residues. The germline V gene has CDR1 MNHEY and CDR2 SMNVEV (reference sequence). The CDR3 here is CASSLSLSWTGAEKLFF. The CDR3, as DNA: TGTGCCAGCAGTTTATCGCTTTCTTGGACAGGGGCTGAAAAACTGTTTTTT.

This clone was counted once. The chain is built from TRBV9 and TRBJ2-1, with TRBD2 matching 11 bases. CDR1 and CDR2 (germline): SGDLS, YYNGEE. Unmatched junction bases numbered 5, after V lost 2 bases and J lost 4 bases. There are 16 residues in the CDR3. The CDR3 spells CASSVGLAVIYNEQFF. In nucleotides, the CDR3 is TGTGCCAGCAGCGTGGGACTAGCGGTAATTTACAATGAGCAGTTCTTC.

The V gene is TRBV7-2, the J gene TRBJ2-2; D unclear. The CDR3 has 15 residues. The germline V and J ends were trimmed by 4 bases and 3 bases, with 12 bases remaining between them. Germline CDR1 SGHTA, CDR2 FQGNSA. The CDR3 spells CASSSPFGDTGELFF. The CDR3 DNA sequence: TGTGCCAGCAGCTCCCCCTTTGGCGACACCGGGGAGCTGTTTTTT.

The J gene is TRBJ2-3, the V gene TRBV29-1, with TRBD2 identical over 8 bases. This CDR3 is built from 13 residues. The J segment lost 4 bases and the V segment lost 4 bases, leaving 4 bases of the junction unmatched. Germline V lookup: CDR1 SQVTM, CDR2 ANQGSEA. This chain's CDR3 is CSVGGRMSDTQYF. CDR3 bases: TGCAGCGTTGGCGGGAGGATGTCAGATACGCAGTATTTT.

V is TRBV18 and J is TRBJ2-2; D is ambiguous. Germline V gene lookup returns CDR1 KGHSH and CDR2 LQKENI. The CDR3 covers 13 residues. V was trimmed by 6 bases and J by 2 bases, leaving 7 bases between them. The CDR3 bases are TGTGCCAGCTCCTCCTCAAACACCGGGGAGCTGTTTTTT. Translated, it gives CASSSSNTGELFF.